This T cell receptor beta chain was retrieved from a study of identical twins. The CDR3 has 14 amino acids. Germline lookup yields CDR1 LGHNA and CDR2 YSLEER. V was clipped by 4 bases and J by 1 base, with 11 bases between them. This clonotype was detected a few times. TCRdb re-called the 5' RACE reads through MiXCR, storing one row per CDR3 protein. The repertoire holds 500,000 to 550,000 distinct CDR3 sequences, with roughly a fifth as singletons. Separately, the same data were catalogued under a study of T cells expressing NK-cell markers.

V gene TRBV4-3 combines with J gene TRBJ2-7; the D gene is possibly TRBD1 (6 bases). The clonotype comes from a woman under 30 in good health. What was sequenced was CD4+ T cells sorted from blood. The CDR3 sequence: CASSRQAESYEQYF. As DNA, the CDR3 is TGCGCCAGCAGCCGACAGGCCGAGTCCTACGAGCAGTACTTC.